Given below is one T cell receptor (beta chain) in context. Antigen specificity is unknown. This entry is derived from a study of T cell clonotyping in hematopoietic cell transplantation. Study-wide points: At the given depth, recipient repertoires were over 95% de novo clonotypes.

Assay: immunoSEQ multiplex PCR; the TCRdb copy retains only in-frame clones and omits some. The profile shows about 43,000 clones, about 85% of them singletons. The V and J ends lost 4 bases and 3 bases respectively, with 9 bases between them. CDR3 length: 13 residues. In germline, CDR1 is MNHNS, CDR2 SASEGT. Sample time point: recipient sample about 28 days before transplant, after cytoreduction. V and J are TRBV6-1 and TRBJ1-1; D gene ambiguous. The TCR sequence derives from a man aged 55-75 years with acute myeloid leukemia. Some clones in this sample may be carry-over from other donors' samples. Sequenced material: peripheral blood mononuclear cells, taken before stem cell transplant. The CDR3 DNA sequence: TGTGCCAGCAGTGGAGGGCCTTACACTGAAGCTTTCTTT. This encodes CASSGGPYTEAFF.